The rows below give T cell receptor beta chains drawn from one sample of a study of cytomegalovirus exposure and HLA in healthy donors. Some clones are missing from TCRdb's copy, which holds only in-frame ones; the method was immunoSEQ multiplex PCR. The sample contains around 150,000 clones, about 70% of which appear only once. The sequencing sample was made of PBMCs. The receptor source for this set is a woman aged 18-30 years in good health and CMV-seropositive. Both conserved end residues are part of each CDR3. The listing skips clone size in some rows; elsewhere it reads once, few, many or a size class.

TRBV18,-,TRBJ1-6,CASSPGTNSPLHF
TRBV19,once,TRBJ1-5,CASSIGSGVGNQPQHF
TRBV29-1,-,TRBJ2-1,CSAPFYRGSYNEQFF
TRBV9,-,TRBJ2-7,CASSVTSGSILNEQYF
TRBV6-1,-,TRBJ2-5,CASSESPGEPQETQYF
TRBV7-2,-,TRBJ2-2,CASSPTPRGGAENGELFF
TRBV5-6,-,TRBJ2-1,CASSPGLAGVNEQFF
TRBV5-4,-,TRBJ2-7,CASSFGGREQYF
TRBV27,-,TRBJ2-1,CASSLGTGGTHEQFF
TRBV6-5,-,TRBJ2-1,CASSSGTSGKANEQFF
TRBV5-4,-,TRBJ2-3,CASSLVGGSISDTQYF
TRBV2,once,TRBJ2-7,CASSEAPSLYEQYF
TRBV7-2,few,TRBJ1-2,CASSSGNLYGYTF
TRBV5-6,once,TRBJ1-2,CASSPTGTLYGYTF
TRBV7-3,-,TRBJ1-1,CASSLSPTGNTEAFF
TRBV11-1,-,TRBJ2-1,CASSRPKRELIGYYNEQFF
TRBV25-1,-,TRBJ1-1,CASSLVGDRGEDTEAFF
TRBV27,few,TRBJ2-7,CASSFHGLTQGGREQYF
TRBV5-8,-,TRBJ2-5,CASSKRFRGRQETQYF
TRBV7-9,-,TRBJ2-2,CASSLGTGGRNTGELFF
TRBV7-8,once,TRBJ2-7,CASRARGDYEQYF
TRBV19,once,TRBJ2-1,CASMVADEQFF
TRBV18,-,TRBJ1-1,CASSPHDFGTGEAFF
TRBV27,few,TRBJ1-2,CASSLSADSNYGYTF
TRBV19,few,TRBJ2-5,CASSTRPGTRLSETQYF
TRBV11-2,-,TRBJ1-1,CASSSLQGAYTEAFF
TRBV18,-,TRBJ2-2,CASSPRTQGTAGELFF
TRBV4-2,few,TRBJ2-3,CASSQRGSGSPPRTDTQYF
TRBV14,-,TRBJ1-2,CASSQVRSSGGYTF
TRBV11-2,-,TRBJ2-2,CASSPRLAGVAGELFF
TRBV5-1,-,TRBJ1-1,CASSGTDEVNTEAFF
TRBV27,-,TRBJ2-7,CASKPGQGYEQYF
TRBV6-1,-,TRBJ1-1,CASLRIGFAGAFF
TRBV2,-,TRBJ2-7,CASMRGAPSYEQYF
TRBV19,few,TRBJ2-5,CASSIVGLAGGRETQYF
TRBV28,-,TRBJ1-4,CASSYNRRQGTTNEKLFF
TRBV7-9,-,TRBJ2-3,CASTKDRGQSDTQYF
TRBV5-4,-,TRBJ1-5,CASSLGQGSNQPQHF
TRBV7-3,-,TRBJ1-1,CASSLDRTTEAFF
TRBV27,-,TRBJ2-7,CASSLYGTGGSEQYF
TRBV7-9,-,TRBJ2-5,CASSPQDQETQYF
TRBV5-1,-,TRBJ2-3,CASSFRGGLKDTQYF
TRBV2,-,TRBJ2-1,CASRLAGVSSDPFF
TRBV5-1,-,TRBJ1-1,CASSPTGSGTVEAFF
TRBV23-1,-,TRBJ1-5,CASSQRHCGGQGGCGNQPQHF
TRBV19,few,TRBJ2-3,CASSMTSGTTDTQYF
TRBV6-5,-,TRBJ1-2,CASRYRHVPNGYGYTF
TRBV19,few,TRBJ2-1,CASSKEAELSSYNEQFF
TRBV5-1,-,TRBJ2-3,CASSEVATDTQYF
TRBV30,few,TRBJ2-1,CAWSSPGLGSYNEQFF
TRBV7-2,-,TRBJ2-5,CASSLRYDEETQYF
TRBV7-2,-,TRBJ1-6,CASSFSDSLNSPLHF
TRBV10-3,-,TRBJ2-7,CAISIGTGRSYEQYF
TRBV10-3,-,TRBJ1-5,CAISEFGLPDQPQHF
TRBV6-6,once,TRBJ1-5,CASKARDRVWQPQHF
TRBV18,few,TRBJ2-7,CASSPPFGQGNEQYF
TRBV6-5,-,TRBJ2-1,CASSYSPSGTYNEQFF
TRBV18,few,TRBJ2-5,CASSPYTRGTSGSGETQYF